The rows below give T cell receptor beta chains drawn from one sample of a study of vaccination and CD4 T cells after COVID-19. No cognate antigen is known for these TCRs. One entry per CDR3 protein results from TCRdb running MiXCR on the PCR reads. The sample has over 20,000 distinct CDR3 sequences; 40% to 50% are singletons. The sample consisted of CD4+ T cells from blood, cultured in vitro, taken before SARS-CoV-2 vaccination. All receptors come from a human donor who received a COVID-19 vaccine. Each CDR3 is given with its conserved first and last residue. Each record gives: CDR3 protein, CDR3 DNA, D gene, J gene, clone size, V gene. A D gene is named only where the DNA matches it firmly. Clone sizes are given selectively: once, few, many, or a class where the clone is expanded.

CASSRDSALGGYTF TGTGCCAGCAGTCGGGACAGTGCCTTGGGAGGCTACACCTTC TRBD1 TRBJ1-2 NA TRBV6-1
CASSDRTDQETQYF TGCGCCAGCAGTGACCGGACGGACCAAGAGACCCAGTACTTC NA TRBJ2-5 NA TRBV10-1
CASSLDTASEAFF TGTGCCAGCAGCTTGGACACCGCGAGTGAAGCTTTCTTT NA TRBJ1-1 few TRBV5-4
CASTQGAGETQYF TGTGCCAGCACACAGGGGGCTGGGGAGACCCAGTACTTC TRBD1 TRBJ2-5 NA TRBV6-1
CASSYARGFGETQYF TGTGCCAGCAGTTACGCCCGGGGGTTTGGAGAGACCCAGTACTTC NA TRBJ2-5 NA TRBV6-5
CASSGARHRGREKLFF TGCGCCAGCAGCGGAGCCAGGCACCGGGGGCGTGAAAAACTGTTTTTT NA TRBJ1-4 few TRBV5-1
CASSERTQLGGGSPLHF TGTGCCAGCAGTGAAAGAACCCAGCTCGGCGGGGGCTCACCCCTCCACTTT NA TRBJ1-6 NA TRBV25-1
CASSAASGSSYNEQFF TGTGCCAGCAGTGCCGCTAGCGGGAGCTCCTACAATGAGCAGTTCTTC TRBD2 TRBJ2-1 once TRBV25-1
CATRQNYGYTF TGTGCCACACGACAGAACTATGGCTACACCTTC NA TRBJ1-2 few TRBV27
CASSLIHSYEQYF TGTGCCAGCAGTTTAATCCACTCCTACGAGCAGTACTTC NA TRBJ2-7 NA TRBV28
CANLRTGRMPDNEKLFF TGTGCCAACCTACGGACAGGACGGATGCCGGATAATGAAAAACTGTTTTTT TRBD1 TRBJ1-4 NA TRBV6-1
CSAIPLASGKNIQYF TGCAGTGCCATACCCCTTGCTAGCGGCAAAAACATTCAGTACTTC TRBD2 TRBJ2-4 NA TRBV20-1
CASSYSQGARDTEAFF TGTGCCAGCAGTTACAGCCAGGGGGCGCGGGACACTGAAGCTTTCTTT TRBD1 TRBJ1-1 NA TRBV6-5
CASSQSGSGTYEQYF TGTGCCAGCAGCCAATCAGGGTCGGGGACCTACGAGCAGTACTTC NA TRBJ2-7 few TRBV7-8
CASSDSGTGDSPLHF TGTGCCAGCAGTGATTCCGGGACAGGGGATTCACCCCTCCACTTT TRBD1 TRBJ1-6 few TRBV3-1
CASSDRDYSNQPQHF TGTGCCAGTAGTGACAGGGACTATAGCAATCAGCCCCAGCATTTT TRBD1 TRBJ1-5 few TRBV19
CASSDRGQVAGELFF TGTGCCAGCAGCGACAGGGGGCAGGTAGCCGGGGAGCTGTTTTTT TRBD1 TRBJ2-2 few TRBV7-9
CASSERGWQEPQHF TGTGCCAGCAGCGAAAGGGGGTGGCAGGAGCCCCAGCATTTT NA TRBJ1-5 NA TRBV6-1
CASTAGGGSYNEQFF TGTGCCAGTACAGCGGGGGGGGGCTCCTACAATGAGCAGTTCTTC TRBD2 TRBJ2-1 NA TRBV19
CSASSVNTGELFF TGCAGTGCTTCTAGCGTGAACACCGGGGAGCTGTTTTTT NA TRBJ2-2 few TRBV20-1
CASSAFSSPLHF TGTGCCAGCAGCGCGTTTAGTTCACCCCTCCACTTT NA TRBJ1-6 NA TRBV5-8
CSTETTYSYNEQFF TGCAGCACCGAGACGACTTACTCCTACAATGAGCAGTTCTTC NA TRBJ2-1 NA TRBV29-1
CASSSSTDTQYF TGTGCCAGCAGTTCTTCCACAGATACGCAGTATTTT NA TRBJ2-3 NA TRBV6-5
CARTQRGLNQETQYF TGCGCCAGGACGCAGAGGGGGTTGAACCAAGAGACCCAGTACTTC NA TRBJ2-5 NA TRBV23-1
CASSLRSGGYEQYF TGTGCCAGCAGTTTGCGGTCAGGAGGCTACGAGCAGTACTTC NA TRBJ2-7 few TRBV12-3/TRBV12-4
CAWSMGTGALALSYEQYF TGTGCCTGGAGTATGGGGACAGGGGCCCTGGCCCTATCCTACGAGCAGTACTTC TRBD1 TRBJ2-7 NA TRBV30
CASSPLGATNEKLFF TGTGCCAGTAGTCCTTTGGGGGCAACTAATGAAAAACTGTTTTTT NA TRBJ1-4 NA TRBV19
CASSIRGMNTEAFF TGTGCCAGCAGTATAAGGGGAATGAACACTGAAGCTTTCTTT NA TRBJ1-1 NA TRBV12-3/TRBV12-4
CASSPRTGGRSETQYF TGTGCCAGCAGCCCCCGGACTGGGGGGAGGTCGGAGACCCAGTACTTC NA TRBJ2-5 NA TRBV7-6
CASSWNGASETQYF TGTGCCAGCAGTTGGAACGGGGCCTCGGAGACCCAGTACTTC NA TRBJ2-5 few TRBV12-3/TRBV12-4
CASSLSFTGLRFYEQYF TGTGCCAGCAGCTTATCCTTCACAGGGTTGAGGTTCTACGAGCAGTACTTC NA TRBJ2-7 NA TRBV11-2
CASSPDRSGGYTF TGTGCCAGCAGTCCGGACAGGTCTGGTGGCTACACCTTC TRBD1 TRBJ1-2 few TRBV2
CASSPTEDQPQHF TGTGCCAGCTCACCGACAGAAGATCAGCCCCAGCATTTT NA TRBJ1-5 NA TRBV18
CATSVQGLNTQYF TGTGCCACCAGTGTCCAGGGCCTGAATACGCAGTATTTT NA TRBJ2-3 NA TRBV19
CAWSGAQGSGSYNEQFF TGTGCCTGGAGTGGGGCGCAGGGATCAGGGTCCTACAATGAGCAGTTCTTC NA TRBJ2-1 NA TRBV30
CASSLRAIGGLAKNIQYF TGTGCCAGCAGCTTAAGGGCTATCGGAGGGCTAGCCAAAAACATTCAGTACTTC NA TRBJ2-4 few TRBV7-2
CATSDFDSITDTQYF TGTGCCACCAGTGATTTCGACAGTATCACAGATACGCAGTATTTT NA TRBJ2-3 NA TRBV24-1
CASSTQTGLSSGNTIYF TGTGCCAGTAGTACTCAGACAGGCCTCAGCTCTGGAAACACCATATATTTT NA TRBJ1-3 NA TRBV19
CASSRTGSDETQYF TGTGCCAGCAGTCGAACCGGGTCCGACGAGACCCAGTACTTC NA TRBJ2-5 NA TRBV6-1
CASSEFRTGVNQPQHF TGTGCCAGCAGTGAGTTCCGGACAGGGGTCAATCAGCCCCAGCATTTT TRBD1 TRBJ1-5 few TRBV2
CASSENTDTQYF TGTGCCAGCAGTGAAAATACAGATACGCAGTATTTT NA TRBJ2-3 NA TRBV6-1
CASSLERYDEQYF TGTGCCAGCAGCTTAGAACGTTACGACGAGCAGTACTTC NA TRBJ2-7 NA TRBV11-2
CSARPKDRNYGYTF TGCAGTGCTAGACCCAAAGACAGAAACTATGGCTACACCTTC NA TRBJ1-2 NA TRBV20-1
CASSRGGSNSYEQYF TGTGCCAGCAGCCGAGGGGGCTCCAACTCCTACGAGCAGTACTTC TRBD1 TRBJ2-7 NA TRBV2
CAWGAYEQYF TGTGCCTGGGGTGCCTACGAGCAGTACTTC NA TRBJ2-7 NA TRBV30
CASRPRPRADQPQHF TGTGCCAGCAGACCGAGGCCCAGGGCCGATCAGCCCCAGCATTTT NA TRBJ1-5 few TRBV27
CASSWLSGGTDTQYF TGTGCCAGTAGTTGGTTGAGCGGGGGCACAGATACGCAGTATTTT TRBD2 TRBJ2-3 NA TRBV19
CSARARSGSTIYF TGCAGTGCTAGAGCCAGGTCTGGTAGCACCATATATTTT NA TRBJ1-3 few TRBV20-1
CATGGPYHTQYF TGTGCCACCGGGGGACCCTACCATACGCAGTATTTT NA TRBJ2-3 NA TRBV24-1
CAWSPRAGGGYGYTF TGTGCCTGGAGTCCTCGAGCAGGGGGCGGTTATGGCTACACCTTC TRBD1 TRBJ1-2 NA TRBV30
CASSLALGGYGYTF TGTGCCAGCAGCTTAGCCTTAGGGGGGTATGGCTACACCTTC NA TRBJ1-2 few TRBV7-6
CASTPLANGYTF TGTGCCAGCACTCCCCTCGCGAATGGCTACACCTTC NA TRBJ1-2 NA TRBV2
CASSLDTYGYTF TGTGCCAGCAGTCTGGACACGTATGGCTACACCTTC NA TRBJ1-2 few TRBV2
CSVEVGQGASGCNQPQHF TGCAGCGTTGAAGTGGGACAGGGGGCATCGGGATGCAATCAGCCCCAGCATTTT TRBD1 TRBJ1-5 once TRBV29-1
CASSLGPIGGGEKPFF TGTGCCAGCAGCTTGGGCCCAATCGGGGGAGGTGAAAAACCGTTTTTT NA TRBJ1-4 NA TRBV5-4
CAISESGRGTEAFF TGTGCCATCAGTGAGTCGGGGAGGGGGACTGAAGCTTTCTTT NA TRBJ1-1 NA TRBV10-3
CASNLGQNYGYTF TGTGCCAGCAACTTGGGACAGAACTATGGCTACACCTTC TRBD1 TRBJ1-2 NA TRBV7-9
CASSLEDTSYEQYF TGTGCCAGCAGTTTAGAGGATACGTCCTACGAGCAGTACTTC NA TRBJ2-7 once TRBV12-3/TRBV12-4
CASGQDPRAEQYFGPGTEAFF NA NA TRBJ1-1 NA TRBV4-2